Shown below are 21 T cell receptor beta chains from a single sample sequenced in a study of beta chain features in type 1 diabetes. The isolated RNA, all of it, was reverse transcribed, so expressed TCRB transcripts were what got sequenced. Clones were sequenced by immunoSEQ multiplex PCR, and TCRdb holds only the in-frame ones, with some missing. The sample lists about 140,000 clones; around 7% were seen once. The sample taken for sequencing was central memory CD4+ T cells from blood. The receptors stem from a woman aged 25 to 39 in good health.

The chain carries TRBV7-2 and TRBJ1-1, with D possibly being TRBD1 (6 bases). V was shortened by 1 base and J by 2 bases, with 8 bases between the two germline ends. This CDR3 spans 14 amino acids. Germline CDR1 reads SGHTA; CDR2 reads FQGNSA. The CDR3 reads CASSLVGGNTEAFF. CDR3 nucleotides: TGTGCCAGCAGCTTAGTAGGGGGTAACACTGAAGCTTTCTTT.

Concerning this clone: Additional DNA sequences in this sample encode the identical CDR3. CDR3: CSVLGGQANQPQHF. In DNA form, the CDR3 reads TGCAGCGTTCTCGGCGGGCAGGCCAATCAGCCCCAGCATTTT. This rearrangement joins TRBV29-1 to TRBJ1-5; D is unresolved. Germline V CDR1 and CDR2: SQVTM, ANQGSEA. The CDR3 consists of 14 residues. V was pared by 5 bases and J by 3 bases, with 14 bases between.

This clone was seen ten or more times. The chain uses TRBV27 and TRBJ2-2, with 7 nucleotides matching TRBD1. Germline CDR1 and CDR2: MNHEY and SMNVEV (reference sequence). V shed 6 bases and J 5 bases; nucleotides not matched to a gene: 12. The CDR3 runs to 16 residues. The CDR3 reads CASRASTGIVTGELFF. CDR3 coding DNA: TGTGCCAGCAGGGCGTCGACAGGGATTGTTACCGGGGAGCTGTTTTTT.

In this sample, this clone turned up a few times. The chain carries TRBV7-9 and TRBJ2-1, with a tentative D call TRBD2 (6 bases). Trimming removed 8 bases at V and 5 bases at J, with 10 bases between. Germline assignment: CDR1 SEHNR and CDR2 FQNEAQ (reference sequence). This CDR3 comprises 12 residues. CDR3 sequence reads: CASGRKDNEQFF. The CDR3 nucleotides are TGTGCCAGCGGGAGGAAGGACAATGAGCAGTTCTTC.

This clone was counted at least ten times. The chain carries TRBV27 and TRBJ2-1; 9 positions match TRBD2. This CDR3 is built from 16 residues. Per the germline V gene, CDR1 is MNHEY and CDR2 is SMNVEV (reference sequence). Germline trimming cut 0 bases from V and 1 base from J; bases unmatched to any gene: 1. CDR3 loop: CASSLSLAGSYNEQFF. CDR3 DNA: TGTGCCAGCAGTTTATCCCTAGCGGGGTCCTACAATGAGCAGTTCTTC.

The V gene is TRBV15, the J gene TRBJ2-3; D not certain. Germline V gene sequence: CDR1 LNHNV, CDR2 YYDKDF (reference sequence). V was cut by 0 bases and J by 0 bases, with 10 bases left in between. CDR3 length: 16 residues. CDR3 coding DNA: TGTGCCACCAGCAGAGATGTCGCGAGAAGCACAGATACGCAGTATTTT. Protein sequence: CATSRDVARSTDTQYF.

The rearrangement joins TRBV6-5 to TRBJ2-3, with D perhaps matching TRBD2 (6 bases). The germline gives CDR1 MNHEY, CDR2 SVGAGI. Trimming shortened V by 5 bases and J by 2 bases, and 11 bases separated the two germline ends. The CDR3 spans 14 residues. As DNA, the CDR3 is TGTGCCAGCAGTGGGGCGGGACCCACAGATACGCAGTATTTT. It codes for CASSGAGPTDTQYF.

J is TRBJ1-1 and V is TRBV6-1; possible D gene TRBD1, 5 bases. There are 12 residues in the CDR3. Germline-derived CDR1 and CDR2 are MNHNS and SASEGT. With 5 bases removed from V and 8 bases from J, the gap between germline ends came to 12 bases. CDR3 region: CASSLEGREAFF. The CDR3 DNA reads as TGTGCCAGCAGTCTCGAGGGGAGGGAAGCTTTCTTT.

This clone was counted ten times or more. The CDR3 reads CASSPPQGYGYTF. The CDR3 DNA sequence: TGTGCCAGCTCACCACCCCAGGGCTATGGCTACACCTTC. This chain joins TRBV18 and TRBJ1-2; weak D call: TRBD1 (5 bases). In germline, CDR1 is KGHSH, CDR2 LQKENI. The CDR3 is made up of 13 amino acids. V dropped 0 bases and J dropped 4 bases, with 6 bases sitting between them.

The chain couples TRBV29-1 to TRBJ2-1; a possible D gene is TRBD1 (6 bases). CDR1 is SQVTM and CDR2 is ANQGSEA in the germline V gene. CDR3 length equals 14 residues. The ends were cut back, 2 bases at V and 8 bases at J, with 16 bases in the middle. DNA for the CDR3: TGCAGCGTTGAAAAGGTACAGGGCGGGCATGAGCAGTTCTTC. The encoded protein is CSVEKVQGGHEQFF.

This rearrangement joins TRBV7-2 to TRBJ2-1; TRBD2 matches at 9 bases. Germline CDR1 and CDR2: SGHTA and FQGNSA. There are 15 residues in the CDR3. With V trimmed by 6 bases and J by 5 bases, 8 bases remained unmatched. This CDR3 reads CASRPPGLAHNEQFF. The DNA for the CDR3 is TGTGCCAGCAGACCGCCGGGACTAGCCCACAATGAGCAGTTCTTC.

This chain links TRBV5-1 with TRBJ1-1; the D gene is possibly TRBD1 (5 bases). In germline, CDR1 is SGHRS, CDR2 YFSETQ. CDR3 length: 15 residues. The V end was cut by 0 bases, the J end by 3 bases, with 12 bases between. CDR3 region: CASSLASGGDTEAFF. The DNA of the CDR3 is TGCGCCAGCAGCTTGGCCTCTGGAGGGGACACTGAAGCTTTCTTT.

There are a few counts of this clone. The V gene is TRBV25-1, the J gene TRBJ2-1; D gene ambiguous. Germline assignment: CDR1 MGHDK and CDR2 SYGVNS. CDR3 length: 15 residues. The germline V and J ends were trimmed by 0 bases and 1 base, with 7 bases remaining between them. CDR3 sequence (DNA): TGTGCCAGCAGTGAATATCGAGGTTCCTACAATGAGCAGTTCTTC. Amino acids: CASSEYRGSYNEQFF.

DNA of the CDR3: TGTGCCTGGACCTCCGCTGGAGGTTCATTTTTTCCAGATACGCAGTATTTT. Its protein product is CAWTSAGGSFFPDTQYF. The chain is built from TRBV30 and TRBJ2-3; TRBD2 might be the D (5 bases). V was trimmed by 4 bases and J by 4 bases, leaving 24 bases between them. Germline V gene lookup returns CDR1 GTSNPN and CDR2 SVGIG (reference sequence). The CDR3 length is 17 residues.

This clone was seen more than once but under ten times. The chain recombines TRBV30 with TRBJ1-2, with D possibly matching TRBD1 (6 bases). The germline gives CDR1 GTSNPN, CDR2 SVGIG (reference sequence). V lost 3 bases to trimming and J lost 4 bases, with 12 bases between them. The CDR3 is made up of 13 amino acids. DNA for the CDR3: TGTGCCTGGAGCGGCTGGACAGCCTATGGCTACACCTTC. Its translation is CAWSGWTAYGYTF.

The CDR3: CASSQDLVGHGGNTIYF. As DNA, the CDR3 is TGTGCCAGCAGCCAAGATCTTGTGGGACATGGAGGAAACACCATATATTTT. The genes are TRBV4-2 and TRBJ1-3; TRBD1 might be the D (6 bases). Trimming stripped 0 bases from V and 4 bases from J, with 16 bases between. Germline V gene data show CDR1 as LGHNA and CDR2 as YNFKEQ. This CDR3 has 17 residues.

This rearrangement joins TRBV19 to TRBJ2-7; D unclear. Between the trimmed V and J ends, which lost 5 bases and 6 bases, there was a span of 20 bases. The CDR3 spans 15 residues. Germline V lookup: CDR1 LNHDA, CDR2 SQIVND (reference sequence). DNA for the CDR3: TGTGCCAGTAGTGCCCGTCTAGGAATCAGCTCCGAGCAGTACTTC. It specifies CASSARLGISSEQYF.

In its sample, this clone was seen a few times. The CDR3 DNA is TGTGCCACCAGCAGAGATACAGGGGTTGAACAGCCCCAGCATTTT. Its translation: CATSRDTGVEQPQHF. The chain uses TRBV15 and TRBJ1-5; 7 bases are a match to TRBD1. Per the germline V gene, CDR1 is LNHNV and CDR2 is YYDKDF (reference sequence). With V trimmed by 0 bases and J by 7 bases, 6 bases remained unmatched. This CDR3 has 15 amino acids. Filled out from reference TRBV15 and TRBJ1-5, the complete variable domain reads DAMVIQNPRYQVTQFGKPVTLSCSQTLNHNVMYWYQQKSSQAPKLLFHYYDKDFNNEADTPDNFQSRRPNTSFCFLDIRSPGLGDTAMYLCATSRDTGVEQPQHFGDGTRLSIL.

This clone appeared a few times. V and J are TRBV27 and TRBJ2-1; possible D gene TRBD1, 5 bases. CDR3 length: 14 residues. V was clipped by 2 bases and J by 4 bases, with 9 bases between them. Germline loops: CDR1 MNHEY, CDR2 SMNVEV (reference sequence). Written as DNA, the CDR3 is TGTGCCAGCAGTTTAAGGAACAGGTACAATGAGCAGTTCTTC. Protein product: CASSLRNRYNEQFF.

CDR3 nucleotides: TGTGCCAGCAGCTCAAATACAGGGGGCTACGAGCAGTACTTC. Its protein is CASSSNTGGYEQYF. This chain connects TRBV7-6 to TRBJ2-7, with 8 bases matching TRBD1. The V gene end was trimmed by 4 bases and the J gene end by 3 bases; junction bases not matched to a gene: 5. The CDR3 is 14 residues long. CDR1 is SGHVS and CDR2 is FNYEAQ in the germline V gene.

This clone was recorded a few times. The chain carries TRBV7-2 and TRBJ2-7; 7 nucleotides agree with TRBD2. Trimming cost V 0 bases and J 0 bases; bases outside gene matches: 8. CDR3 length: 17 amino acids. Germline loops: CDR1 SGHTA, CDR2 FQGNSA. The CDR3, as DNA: TGTGCCAGCAGCTTAGCGCTCGGACTAGTAGGCTCCTACGAGCAGTACTTC. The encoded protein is CASSLALGLVGSYEQYF.